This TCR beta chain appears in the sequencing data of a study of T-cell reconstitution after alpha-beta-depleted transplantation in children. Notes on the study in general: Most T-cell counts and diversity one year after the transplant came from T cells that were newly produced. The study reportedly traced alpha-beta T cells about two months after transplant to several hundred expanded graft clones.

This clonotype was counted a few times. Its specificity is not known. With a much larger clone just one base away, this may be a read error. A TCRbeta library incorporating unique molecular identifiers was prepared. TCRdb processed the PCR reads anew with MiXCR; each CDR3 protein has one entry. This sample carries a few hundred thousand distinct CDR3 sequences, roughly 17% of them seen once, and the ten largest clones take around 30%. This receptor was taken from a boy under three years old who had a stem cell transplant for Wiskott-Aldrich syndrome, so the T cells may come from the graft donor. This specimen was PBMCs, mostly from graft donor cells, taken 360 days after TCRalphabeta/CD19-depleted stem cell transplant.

As DNA, the CDR3 is TGTGCCAGCACCGACCGGGACAGGTGGCGCGGTGGCTACACCTTC. Protein sequence: CASTDRDRWRGGYTF. This chain links TRBV27 with TRBJ1-2, with 8 bases identical to TRBD1. The CDR3 contains 15 residues. Germline V gives CDR1 MNHEY, CDR2 SMNVEV (reference sequence). The trim removed 7 bases at V and 7 bases at J, leaving 14 bases unmatched.